This TCR beta chain originates from a study of graft-versus-host responses after intestinal transplantation (dated by TCRdb to the early 2020s). For context, the study as a whole: Multivisceral, liver-intestinal, or isolated intestinal transplants were received by the recipients. Every recipient was given anti-thymocyte globulin induction, followed by approximately 3 years of maintenance tacrolimus and steroids. Bulk TCR-beta CDR3 sequencing was used to track graft-versus-host and host-versus-graft alloreactive T cell clones in the graft, circulation and bone marrow after intestinal transplantation. To identify alloreactive clones, pre-transplant mixed lymphocyte reaction products were sequenced and compared with unstimulated pre-transplant donor and recipient T cells. A cohort of 20 to 25 intestinal transplant recipients, including one retransplant, was enrolled, and 3 patients lacking pretransplant specimens were excluded. Donor T cell macrochimerism was defined as a peak of at least 4% donor T cells among recipient peripheral blood mononuclear cells. Samples from a few later patients were sequenced in-house on an Illumina MiSeq with MiXCR processing rather than by the commercial service.

From its first to its last residue, the CDR3 has 17 amino acids. Just the 51-base CDR3 DNA is kept, in frame starting at base 1. For this chain, trimming is 2 bases at the V end and 3 bases at the J end, and the number of junction bases without a gene match is 8. According to the germline V gene, CDR1 reads MNHNS and CDR2 reads SASEGT. Note on this clone: Its antigen remains unidentified. Because the CDR3 is missing its conserved closing phenylalanine or tryptophan, this is likely a read error.

This specimen's time point label, per the study, means: cells obtained before transplantation from donor or recipient. CD3+CD4+ and CD3+CD8+ populations were FACS-sorted from unstimulated pre-transplant donor and recipient cells taken from spleen or lymph nodes. What the work shows at the level of the full study, not this receptor alone: Early after transplant, peak levels of circulating GvH clones were associated with declines in HvG clones. GvH clones were detected in recipient bone marrow, and some appeared earlier in ileal mucosa or blood, consistent with an intestinal mucosal origin. Conclusions were limited by the relatively low number and heterogeneity of intestinal transplant patients. Patients with donor T cell macrochimerism had high GvH to HvG T cell clonal ratios in their allografts.

The library relied on the immunoSEQ multiplex PCR assay. In most patients, genomic DNA was isolated using the Qiagen DNeasy Blood and Tissue Kit and sent frozen to Adaptive Biotechnologies for TCR sequencing. For most patients, high-throughput TCR-beta CDR3 sequencing of genomic DNA was performed by Adaptive Biotechnologies. In the authors' own workflow: Adaptive's ImmunoSEQ software supplied the TCR sequencing data for approximately 18 patients, while MiXCR and VDJtools were used to process a few other patients. To correct CD4 versus CD8 sorting errors, sequences present in both subsets at a frequency ratio below 5:1 were removed. CDR3 nucleotide sequences shared by donor and recipient were removed because the origin of these sequences could not be assigned. To count as alloreactive, a clone needed at least 2-fold expansion over unstimulated cells and a minimum CFSE-low frequency of 0.002% (template counts) or 0.001% (read counts). Clones were considered mappable if detected in sequenced pre-transplant spleen, lymph node, or MLR CFSE-low populations of the donor or recipient. The cumulative frequency of alloreactive clones was calculated as a percentage of all sequences, weighted by copy number. The source is immuneACCESS, and TCRdb retained only in-frame sequences with V and J called. Part of the clones is not carried over; for the studies checked, unresolved V genes explain less than half of this, and the remainder is unexplained. V, J and clone size derive from that table, while D and trimming were established from the DNA sequence. The table for this sample lists about 85,000 clones; under 95% of them were counted only once. Of the sample, about 8% is held by the ten largest clones.

The receptor comes from a human donor who was the organ donor for an intestinal transplant. The V and J genes are TRBV6-1 and TRBJ2-7, with 12 bases in between that match TRBD2. The source was unstimulated CD8+ T cells sorted from spleen or lymph node cells, collected before transplant. At the DNA level, the sequence is TGTGCCAGCAGTGAATGGCCCGCGACTAGCGGGAGCTACGAGCAGTACCTC. Protein translation: CASSEWPATSGSYEQYL.